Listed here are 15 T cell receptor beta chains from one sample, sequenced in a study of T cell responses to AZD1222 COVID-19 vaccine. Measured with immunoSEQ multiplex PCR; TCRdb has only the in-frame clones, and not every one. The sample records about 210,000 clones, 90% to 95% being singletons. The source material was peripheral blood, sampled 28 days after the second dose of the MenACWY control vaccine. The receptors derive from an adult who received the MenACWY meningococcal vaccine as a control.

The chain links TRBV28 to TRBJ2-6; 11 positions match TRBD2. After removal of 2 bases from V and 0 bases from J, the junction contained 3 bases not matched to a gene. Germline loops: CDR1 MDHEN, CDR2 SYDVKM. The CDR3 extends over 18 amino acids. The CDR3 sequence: CASSLPGTSGSGANVLTF. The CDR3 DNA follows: TGTGCCAGCAGTTTACCCGGGACTAGCGGCTCTGGGGCCAACGTCCTGACTTTC.

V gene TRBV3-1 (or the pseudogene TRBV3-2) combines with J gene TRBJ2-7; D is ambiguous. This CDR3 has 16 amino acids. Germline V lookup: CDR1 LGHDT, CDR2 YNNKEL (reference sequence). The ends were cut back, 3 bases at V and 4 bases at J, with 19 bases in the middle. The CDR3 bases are TGTGCCAGCAGCCACGGAATTATTATCGCGAGGTACGAGCAGTACTTC. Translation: CASSHGIIIARYEQYF.

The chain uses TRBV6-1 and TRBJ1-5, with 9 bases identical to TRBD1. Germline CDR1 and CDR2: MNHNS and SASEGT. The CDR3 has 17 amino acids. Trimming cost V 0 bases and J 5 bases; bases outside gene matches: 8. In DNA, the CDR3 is TGTGCCAGCAGTGAAGCGATCCAGACAGGGGGGGATCAGCCCCAGCATTTT. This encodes CASSEAIQTGGDQPQHF.

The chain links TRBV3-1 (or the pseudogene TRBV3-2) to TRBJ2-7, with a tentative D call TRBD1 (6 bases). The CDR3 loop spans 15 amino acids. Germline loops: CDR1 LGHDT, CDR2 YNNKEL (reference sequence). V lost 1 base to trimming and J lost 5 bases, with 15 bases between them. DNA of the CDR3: TGTGCCAGCAGCCAAGCGGGCGAAGGGGGAGACGAGCAGTACTTC. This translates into CASSQAGEGGDEQYF.

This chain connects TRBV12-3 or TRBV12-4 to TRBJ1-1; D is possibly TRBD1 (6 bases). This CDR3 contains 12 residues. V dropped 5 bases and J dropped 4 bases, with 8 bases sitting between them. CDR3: CASSQGSTEAFF. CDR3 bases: TGTGCCAGCAGTCAGGGGAGCACTGAAGCTTTCTTT.

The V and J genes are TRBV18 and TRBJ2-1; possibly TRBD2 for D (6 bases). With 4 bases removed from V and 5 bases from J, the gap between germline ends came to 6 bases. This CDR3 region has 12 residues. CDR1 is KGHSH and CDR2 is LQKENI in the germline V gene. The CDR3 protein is CASSRGDNEQFF. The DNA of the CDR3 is TGTGCCAGCTCACGGGGGGACAATGAGCAGTTCTTC.

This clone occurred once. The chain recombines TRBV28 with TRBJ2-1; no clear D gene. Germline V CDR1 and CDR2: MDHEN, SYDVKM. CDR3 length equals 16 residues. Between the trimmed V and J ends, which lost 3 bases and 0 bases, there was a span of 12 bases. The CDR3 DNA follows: TGTGCCAGCAGTTTCACGTCAGCAAGCTCCTACAATGAGCAGTTCTTC. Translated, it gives CASSFTSASSYNEQFF.

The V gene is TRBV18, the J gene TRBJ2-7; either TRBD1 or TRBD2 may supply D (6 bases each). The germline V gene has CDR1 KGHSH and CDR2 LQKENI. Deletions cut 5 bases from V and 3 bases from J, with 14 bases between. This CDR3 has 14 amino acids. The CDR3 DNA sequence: TGTGCCAGCTCAGGGCAGGAGGGGGACTACGAGCAGTACTTC. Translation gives CASSGQEGDYEQYF.

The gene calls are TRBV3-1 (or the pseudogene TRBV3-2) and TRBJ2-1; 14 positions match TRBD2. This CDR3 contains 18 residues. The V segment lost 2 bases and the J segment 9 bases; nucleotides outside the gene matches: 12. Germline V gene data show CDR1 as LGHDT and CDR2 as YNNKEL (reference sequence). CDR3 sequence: CASSQSPPGTSGSSEQFF. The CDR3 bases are TGTGCCAGCAGCCAATCCCCTCCGGGGACTAGCGGGAGTAGTGAGCAGTTCTTC.

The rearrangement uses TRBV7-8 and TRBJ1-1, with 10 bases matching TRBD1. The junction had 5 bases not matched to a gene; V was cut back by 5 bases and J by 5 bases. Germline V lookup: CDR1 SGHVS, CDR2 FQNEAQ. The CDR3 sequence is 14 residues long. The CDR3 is CASSRDRGGTEAFF. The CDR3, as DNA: TGTGCCAGCAGCAGGGACAGGGGCGGTACTGAAGCTTTCTTT. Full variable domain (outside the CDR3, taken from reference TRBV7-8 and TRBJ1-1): GAGVSQSPRYKVAKRGQDVALRCDPISGHVSLFWYQQALGQGPEFLTYFQNEAQLDKSGLPSDRFFAERPEGSVSTLKIQRTQQEDSAVYLCASSRDRGGTEAFFGQGTRLTVV.

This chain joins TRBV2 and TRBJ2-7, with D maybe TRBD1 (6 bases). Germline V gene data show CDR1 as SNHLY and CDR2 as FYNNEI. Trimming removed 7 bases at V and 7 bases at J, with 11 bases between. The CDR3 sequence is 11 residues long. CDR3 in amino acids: CASTLQGEQYF. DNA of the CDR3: TGTGCCAGCACTCTACAGGGTGAGCAGTACTTC.

DNA for the CDR3: TGTGCCAGCAGTTTAGTCAGGGGCAATGAGCAGTTCTTC. This encodes CASSLVRGNEQFF. V is TRBV28 and J is TRBJ2-1; D may be TRBD1 (6 bases). CDR1 is MDHEN, CDR2 SYDVKM, per germline. CDR3 length equals 13 residues. With 2 bases removed from V and 6 bases from J, the gap between germline ends came to 8 bases. Full variable domain (remainder filled in from reference TRBV28 and TRBJ2-1): DVKVTQSSRYLVKRTGEKVFLECVQDMDHENMFWYRQDPGLGLRLIYFSYDVKMKEKGDIPEGYSVSREKKERFSLILESASTNQTSMYLCASSLVRGNEQFFGPGTRLTVL.

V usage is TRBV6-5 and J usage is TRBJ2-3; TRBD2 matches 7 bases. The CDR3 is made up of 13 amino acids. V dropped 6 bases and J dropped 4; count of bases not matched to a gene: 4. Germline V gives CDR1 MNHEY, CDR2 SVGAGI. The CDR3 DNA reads TGTGCCAGCAGCCGAACTAGCGCAGATACGCAGTATTTT. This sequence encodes CASSRTSADTQYF.

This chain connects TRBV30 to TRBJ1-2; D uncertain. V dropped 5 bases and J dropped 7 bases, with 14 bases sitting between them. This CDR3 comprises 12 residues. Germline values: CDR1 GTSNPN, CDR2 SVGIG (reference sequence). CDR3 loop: CAWVRFLGGYTF. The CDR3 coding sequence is TGTGCCTGGGTTAGGTTTCTTGGTGGCTACACCTTC.

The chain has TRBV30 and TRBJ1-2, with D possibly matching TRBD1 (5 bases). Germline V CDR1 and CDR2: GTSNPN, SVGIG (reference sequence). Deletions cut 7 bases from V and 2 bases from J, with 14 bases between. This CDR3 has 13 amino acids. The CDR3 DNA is TGTGCCTCCCTTAGGGCAGGGAACTATGGCTACACCTTC. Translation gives CASLRAGNYGYTF. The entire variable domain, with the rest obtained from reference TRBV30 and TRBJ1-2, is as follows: SQTIHQWPATLVQPVGSPLSLECTVEGTSNPNLYWYRQAAGRGLQLLFYSVGIGQISSEVPQNLSASRPQDRQFILSSKKLLLSDSGFYLCASLRAGNYGYTFGSGTRLTVV.